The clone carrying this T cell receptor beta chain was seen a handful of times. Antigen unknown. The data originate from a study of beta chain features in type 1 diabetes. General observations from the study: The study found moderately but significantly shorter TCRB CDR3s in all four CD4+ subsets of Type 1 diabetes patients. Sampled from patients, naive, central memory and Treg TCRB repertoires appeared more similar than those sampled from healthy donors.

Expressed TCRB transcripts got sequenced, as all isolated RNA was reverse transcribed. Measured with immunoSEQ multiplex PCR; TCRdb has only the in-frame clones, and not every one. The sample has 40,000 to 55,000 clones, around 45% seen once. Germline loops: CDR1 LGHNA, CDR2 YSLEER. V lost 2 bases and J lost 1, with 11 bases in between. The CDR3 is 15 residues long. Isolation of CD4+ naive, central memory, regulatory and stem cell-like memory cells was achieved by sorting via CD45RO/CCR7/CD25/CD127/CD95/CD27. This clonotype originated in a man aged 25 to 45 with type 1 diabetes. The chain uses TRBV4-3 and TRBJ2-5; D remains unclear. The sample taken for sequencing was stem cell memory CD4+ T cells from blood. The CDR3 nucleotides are TGCGCCAGCAGCCAAAAGGCGGCGGCCCAAGAGACCCAGTACTTC. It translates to CASSQKAAAQETQYF.